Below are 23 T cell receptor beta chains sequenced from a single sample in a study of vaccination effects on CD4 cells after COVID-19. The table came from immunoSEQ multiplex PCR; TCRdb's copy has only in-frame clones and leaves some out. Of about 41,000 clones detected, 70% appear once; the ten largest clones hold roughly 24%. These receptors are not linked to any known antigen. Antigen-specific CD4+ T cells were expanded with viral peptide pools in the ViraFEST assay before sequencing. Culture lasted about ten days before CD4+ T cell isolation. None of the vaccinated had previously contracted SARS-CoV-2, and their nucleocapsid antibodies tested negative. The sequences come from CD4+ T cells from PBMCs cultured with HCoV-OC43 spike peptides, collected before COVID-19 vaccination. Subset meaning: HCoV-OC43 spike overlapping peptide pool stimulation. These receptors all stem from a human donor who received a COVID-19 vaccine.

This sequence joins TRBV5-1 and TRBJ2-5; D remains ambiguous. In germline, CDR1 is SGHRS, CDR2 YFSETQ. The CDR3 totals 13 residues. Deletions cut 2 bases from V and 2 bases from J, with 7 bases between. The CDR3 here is CASSFLQQETQYF. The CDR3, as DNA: TGCGCCAGCAGCTTTCTACAACAAGAGACCCAGTACTTC. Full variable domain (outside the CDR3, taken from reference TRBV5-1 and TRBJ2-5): KAGVTQTPRYLIKTRGQQVTLSCSPISGHRSVSWYQQTPGQGLQFLFEYFSETQRNKGNFPGRFSGRQFSNSRSEMNVSTLELGDSALYLCASSFLQQETQYFGPGTRLLVL.

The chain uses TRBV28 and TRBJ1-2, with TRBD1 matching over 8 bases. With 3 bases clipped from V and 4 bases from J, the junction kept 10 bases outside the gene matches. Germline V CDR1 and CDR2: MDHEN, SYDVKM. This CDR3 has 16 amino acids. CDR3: CASSFFPGQEFYGYTF. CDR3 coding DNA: TGTGCCAGCAGTTTCTTCCCGGGACAGGAATTCTATGGCTACACCTTC.

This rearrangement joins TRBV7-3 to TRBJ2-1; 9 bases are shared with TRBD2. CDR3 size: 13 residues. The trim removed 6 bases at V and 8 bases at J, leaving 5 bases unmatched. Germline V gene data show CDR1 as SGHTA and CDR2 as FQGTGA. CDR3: CASRASGGHEQFF. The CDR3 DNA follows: TGTGCCAGCAGAGCCAGCGGGGGGCATGAGCAGTTCTTC. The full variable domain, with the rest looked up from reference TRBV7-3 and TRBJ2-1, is GAGVSQTPSNKVTEKGKYVELRCDPISGHTALYWYRQSLGQGPEFLIYFQGTGAADDSGLPNDRFFAVRPEGSVSTLKIQRTERGDSAVYLCASRASGGHEQFFGPGTRLTVL.

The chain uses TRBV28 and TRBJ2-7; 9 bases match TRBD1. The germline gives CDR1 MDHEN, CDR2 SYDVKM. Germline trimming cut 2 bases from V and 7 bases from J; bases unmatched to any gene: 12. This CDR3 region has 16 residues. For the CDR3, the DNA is TGTGCCAGCAGTTTACTAGAGACAGGGGGGTCAAGGGAGCAGTACTTC. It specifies CASSLLETGGSREQYF.

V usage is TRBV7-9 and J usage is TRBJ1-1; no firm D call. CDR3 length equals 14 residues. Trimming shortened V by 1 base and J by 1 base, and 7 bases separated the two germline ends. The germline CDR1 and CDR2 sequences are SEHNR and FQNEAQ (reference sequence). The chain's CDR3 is CASSLGYKNTEAFF. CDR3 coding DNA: TGTGCCAGCAGCTTAGGGTACAAGAACACTGAAGCTTTCTTT.

CDR3 DNA sequence: TGTGCCAGCAGTTTATTACGGACAGGGGGTTACAATGAGCAGTTCTTC. This sequence encodes CASSLLRTGGYNEQFF. This chain connects TRBV28 to TRBJ2-1; the match to TRBD1 covers 10 bases. The CDR3 length is 16 residues. J was trimmed by 4 bases and V by 1 base; bases with no gene match: 4. Germline CDR1 and CDR2: MDHEN and SYDVKM.

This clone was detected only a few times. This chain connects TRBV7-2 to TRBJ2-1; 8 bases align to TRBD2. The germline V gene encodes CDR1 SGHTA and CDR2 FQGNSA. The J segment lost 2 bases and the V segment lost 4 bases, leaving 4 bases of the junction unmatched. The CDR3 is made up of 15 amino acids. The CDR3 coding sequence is TGTGCCAGCAGCTCCACGGGGGGGCCCTACAATGAGCAGTTCTTC. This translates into CASSSTGGPYNEQFF.

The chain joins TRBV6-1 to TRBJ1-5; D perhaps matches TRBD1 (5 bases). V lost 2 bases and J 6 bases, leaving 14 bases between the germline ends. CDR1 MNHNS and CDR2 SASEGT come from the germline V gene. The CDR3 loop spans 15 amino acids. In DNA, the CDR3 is TGTGCCAGCAGTGAATGGGTGCAGGGCGCTCAGCCCCAGCATTTT. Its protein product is CASSEWVQGAQPQHF.

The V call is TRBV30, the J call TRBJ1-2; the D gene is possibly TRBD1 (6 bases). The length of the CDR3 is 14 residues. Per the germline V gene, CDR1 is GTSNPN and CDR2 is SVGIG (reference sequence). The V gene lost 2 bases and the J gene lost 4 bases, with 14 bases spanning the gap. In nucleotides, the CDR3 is TGTGCCTGGAGTAGGCCCCCCAGGGGCTATGGCTACACCTTC. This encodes CAWSRPPRGYGYTF.

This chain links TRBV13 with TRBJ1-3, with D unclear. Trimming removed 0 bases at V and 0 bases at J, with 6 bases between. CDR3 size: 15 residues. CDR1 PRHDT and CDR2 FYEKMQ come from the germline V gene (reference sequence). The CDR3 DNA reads TGTGCCAGCAGCTTAGGGCGGAACTCTGGAAACACCATATATTTT. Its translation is CASSLGRNSGNTIYF.

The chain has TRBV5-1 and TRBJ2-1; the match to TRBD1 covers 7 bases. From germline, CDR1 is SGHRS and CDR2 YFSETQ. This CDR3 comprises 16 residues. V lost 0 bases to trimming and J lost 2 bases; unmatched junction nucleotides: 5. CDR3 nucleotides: TGCGCCAGCAGCTTGGTCCCCGACAGGGCCTACAATGAGCAGTTCTTC. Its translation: CASSLVPDRAYNEQFF.

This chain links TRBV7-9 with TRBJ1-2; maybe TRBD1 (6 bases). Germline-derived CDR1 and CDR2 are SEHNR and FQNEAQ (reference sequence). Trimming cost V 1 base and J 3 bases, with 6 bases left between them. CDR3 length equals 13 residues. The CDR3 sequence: CASSLEGDYGYTF. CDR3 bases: TGTGCCAGCAGCTTAGAGGGGGACTATGGCTACACCTTC. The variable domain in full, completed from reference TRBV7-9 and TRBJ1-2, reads DTGVSQNPRHKITKRGQNVTFRCDPISEHNRLYWYRQTLGQGPEFLTYFQNEAQLEKSRLLSDRFSAERPKGSFSTLEIQRTEQGDSAMYLCASSLEGDYGYTFGSGTRLTVV.

The chain's CDR3 is CASSFSSGRRSYNEQFF. The CDR3 coding sequence is TGTGCCAGCAGTTTCTCTAGCGGGAGAAGGTCATACAATGAGCAGTTCTTC. The chain joins TRBV28 to TRBJ2-1; 10 nucleotides match TRBD2. J was trimmed by 4 bases and V by 3 bases; bases with no gene match: 9. The CDR3 runs to 17 residues. In germline, CDR1 is MDHEN, CDR2 SYDVKM.

The CDR3 nucleotides are TGCGCCAGCACTGAGGGGCGCATCGGCTACACCTTC. This sequence encodes CASTEGRIGYTF. The chain employs TRBV5-1 and TRBJ1-2; D may be TRBD1 (5 bases). This CDR3 comprises 12 residues. CDR1 and CDR2 (germline): SGHRS, YFSETQ. Trimming removed 6 bases from V and 8 bases from J, with 14 bases in between. Drawing the rest from reference TRBV5-1 and TRBJ1-2, the complete variable domain is KAGVTQTPRYLIKTRGQQVTLSCSPISGHRSVSWYQQTPGQGLQFLFEYFSETQRNKGNFPGRFSGRQFSNSRSEMNVSTLELGDSALYLCASTEGRIGYTFGSGTRLTVV.

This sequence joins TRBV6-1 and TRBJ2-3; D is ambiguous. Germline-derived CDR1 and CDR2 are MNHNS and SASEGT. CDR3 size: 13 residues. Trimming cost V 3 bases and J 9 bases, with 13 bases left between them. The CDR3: CASSDVGLGTQYF. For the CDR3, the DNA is TGTGCCAGCAGTGATGTGGGTTTAGGGACGCAGTATTTT.

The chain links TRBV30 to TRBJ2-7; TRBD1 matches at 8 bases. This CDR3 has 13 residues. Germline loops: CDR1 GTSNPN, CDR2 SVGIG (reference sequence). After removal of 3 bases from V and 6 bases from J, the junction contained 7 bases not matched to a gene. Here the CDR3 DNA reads TGTGCCTGGAGCGCACGGACAGGGTCCGAGCAGTACTTC. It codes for CAWSARTGSEQYF.

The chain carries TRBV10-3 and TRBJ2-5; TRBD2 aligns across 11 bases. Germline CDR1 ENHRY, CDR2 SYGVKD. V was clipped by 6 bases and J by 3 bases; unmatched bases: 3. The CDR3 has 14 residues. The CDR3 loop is CAISQGLAEETQYF. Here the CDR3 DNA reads TGTGCCATCAGCCAGGGACTAGCGGAAGAGACCCAGTACTTC.

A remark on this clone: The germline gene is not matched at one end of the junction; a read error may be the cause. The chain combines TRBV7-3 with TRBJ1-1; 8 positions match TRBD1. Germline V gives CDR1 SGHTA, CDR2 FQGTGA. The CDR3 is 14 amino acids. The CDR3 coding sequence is TGTGCCAGCAGCATAACAGGGGGGAACACTGAAGCTTTCTTT. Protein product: CASSITGGNTEAFF.

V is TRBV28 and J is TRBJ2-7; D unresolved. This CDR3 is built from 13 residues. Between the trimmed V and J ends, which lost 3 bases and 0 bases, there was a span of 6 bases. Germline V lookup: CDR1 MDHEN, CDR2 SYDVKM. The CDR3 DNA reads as TGTGCCAGCAGTTTTACACCCTCCTACGAGCAGTACTTC. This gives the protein CASSFTPSYEQYF.

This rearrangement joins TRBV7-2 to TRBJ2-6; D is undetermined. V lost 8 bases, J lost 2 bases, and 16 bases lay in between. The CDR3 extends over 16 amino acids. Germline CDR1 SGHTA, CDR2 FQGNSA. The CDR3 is CASSYRSLTGANVLTF. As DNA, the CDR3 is TGTGCCAGCTCGTACAGATCCCTCACTGGGGCCAACGTCCTGACTTTC.

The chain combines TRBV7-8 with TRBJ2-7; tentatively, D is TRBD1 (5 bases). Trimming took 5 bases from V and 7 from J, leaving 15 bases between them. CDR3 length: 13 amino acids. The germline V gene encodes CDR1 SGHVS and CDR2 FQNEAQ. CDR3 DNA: TGTGCCAGCAGCGTTCTCTTCAGGGCGGAGCAGTACTTC. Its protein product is CASSVLFRAEQYF.

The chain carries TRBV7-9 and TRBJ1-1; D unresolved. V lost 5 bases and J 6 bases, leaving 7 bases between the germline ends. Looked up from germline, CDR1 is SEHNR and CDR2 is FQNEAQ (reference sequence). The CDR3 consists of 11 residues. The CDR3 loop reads CASSARAEAFF. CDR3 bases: TGTGCCAGCAGCGCTCGAGCTGAAGCTTTCTTT.

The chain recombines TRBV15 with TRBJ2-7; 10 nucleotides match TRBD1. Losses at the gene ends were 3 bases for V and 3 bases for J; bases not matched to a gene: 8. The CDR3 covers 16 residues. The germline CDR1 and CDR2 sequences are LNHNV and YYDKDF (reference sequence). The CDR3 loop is CATSRVETGGSYEQYF. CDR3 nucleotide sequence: TGTGCCACCAGCAGGGTTGAGACAGGGGGCAGCTACGAGCAGTACTTC.